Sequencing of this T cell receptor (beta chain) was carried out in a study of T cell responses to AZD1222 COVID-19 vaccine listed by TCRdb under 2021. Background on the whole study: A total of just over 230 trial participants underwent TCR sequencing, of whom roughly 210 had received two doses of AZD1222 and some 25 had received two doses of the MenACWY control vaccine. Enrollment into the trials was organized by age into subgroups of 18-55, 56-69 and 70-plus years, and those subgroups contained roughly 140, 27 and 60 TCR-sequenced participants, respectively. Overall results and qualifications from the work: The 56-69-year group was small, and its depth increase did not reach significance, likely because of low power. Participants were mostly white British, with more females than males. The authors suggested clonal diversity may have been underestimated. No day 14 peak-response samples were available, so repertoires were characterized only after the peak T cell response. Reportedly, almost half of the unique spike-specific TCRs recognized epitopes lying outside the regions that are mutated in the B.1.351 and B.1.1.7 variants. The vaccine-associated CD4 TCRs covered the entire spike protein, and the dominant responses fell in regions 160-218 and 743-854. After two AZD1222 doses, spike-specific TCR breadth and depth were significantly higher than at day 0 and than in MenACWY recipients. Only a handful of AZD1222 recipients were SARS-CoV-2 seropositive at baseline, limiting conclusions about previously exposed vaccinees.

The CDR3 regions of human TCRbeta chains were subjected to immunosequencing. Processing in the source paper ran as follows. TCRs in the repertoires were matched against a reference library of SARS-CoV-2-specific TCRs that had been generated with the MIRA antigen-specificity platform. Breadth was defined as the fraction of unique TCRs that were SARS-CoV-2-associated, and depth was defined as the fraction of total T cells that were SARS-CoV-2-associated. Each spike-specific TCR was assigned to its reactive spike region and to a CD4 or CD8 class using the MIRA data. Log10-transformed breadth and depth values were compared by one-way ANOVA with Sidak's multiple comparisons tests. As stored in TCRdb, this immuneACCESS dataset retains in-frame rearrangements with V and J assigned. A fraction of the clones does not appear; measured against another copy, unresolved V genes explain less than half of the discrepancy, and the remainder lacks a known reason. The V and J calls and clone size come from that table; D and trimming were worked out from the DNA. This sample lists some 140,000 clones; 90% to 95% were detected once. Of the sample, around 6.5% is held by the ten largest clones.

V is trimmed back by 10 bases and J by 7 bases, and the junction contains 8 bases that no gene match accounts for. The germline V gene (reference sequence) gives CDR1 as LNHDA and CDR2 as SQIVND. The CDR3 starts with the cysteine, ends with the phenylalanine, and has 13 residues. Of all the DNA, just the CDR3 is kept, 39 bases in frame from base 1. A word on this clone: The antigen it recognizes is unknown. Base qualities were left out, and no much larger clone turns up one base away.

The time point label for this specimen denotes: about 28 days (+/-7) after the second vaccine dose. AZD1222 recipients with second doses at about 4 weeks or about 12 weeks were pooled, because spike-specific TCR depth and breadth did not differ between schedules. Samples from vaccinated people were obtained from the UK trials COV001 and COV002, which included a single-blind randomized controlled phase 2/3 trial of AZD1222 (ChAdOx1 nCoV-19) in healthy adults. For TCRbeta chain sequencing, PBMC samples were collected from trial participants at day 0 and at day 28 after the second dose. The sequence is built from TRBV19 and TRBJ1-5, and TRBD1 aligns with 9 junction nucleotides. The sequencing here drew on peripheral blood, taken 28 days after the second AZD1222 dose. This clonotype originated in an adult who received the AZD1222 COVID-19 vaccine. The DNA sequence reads TGTGCCACCGAGGACAGGGGAGGGCAGCCCCAGCATTTT. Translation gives CATEDRGGQPQHF.